The source of this T cell receptor (beta chain) is a study of a mutant IDH1 vaccine in newly diagnosed glioma. General study findings and limits: Among patients, roughly 94% showed immune responses induced by the vaccine.

The junction had 11 bases not matched to a gene; V was cut back by 3 bases and J by 9 bases. This CDR3 region has 15 residues. Germline CDR1 SGHRS, CDR2 YFSETQ. TCRdb's table, derived via immunoSEQ multiplex PCR, lists solely in-frame clones and lacks some. Of roughly 34,000 clones listed, roughly 81% were seen once; the top ten hold about 12%. Described time point: week 5, during vaccination. Vaccination used 300 ug of mutant IDH1 20-mer peptide per dose, with topical imiquimod. As to this clone: What it binds is not known.

This receptor was taken from a man aged 50 or older with glioma. The sample in question was PBMCs, obtained from a glioma patient whose treatment included an IDH1 peptide vaccine. This chain links TRBV5-1 with TRBJ2-1, with 8 bases fitting TRBD2. The DNA of the CDR3 is TGCGCCAGCAGCTCCCCTGGCGGGGGGCGGGGTGAGCAGTTCTTC. The encoded protein is CASSSPGGGRGEQFF.